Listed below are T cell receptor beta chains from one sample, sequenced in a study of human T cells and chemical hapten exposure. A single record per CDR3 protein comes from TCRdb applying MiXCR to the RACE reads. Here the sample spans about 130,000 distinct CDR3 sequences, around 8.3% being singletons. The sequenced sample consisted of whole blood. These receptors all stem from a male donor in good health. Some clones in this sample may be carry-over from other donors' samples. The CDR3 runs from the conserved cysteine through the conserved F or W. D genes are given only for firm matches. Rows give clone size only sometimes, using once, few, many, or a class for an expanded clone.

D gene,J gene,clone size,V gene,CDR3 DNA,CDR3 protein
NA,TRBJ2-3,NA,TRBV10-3,TGTGCCATCACCCTAGGCTGGAGCACAGATACGCAGTATTTT,CAITLGWSTDTQYF
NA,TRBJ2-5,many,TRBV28,TGTGCCAGCCAAATTCGGGGGCCGGCGGGGACCCAGTACTTC,CASQIRGPAGTQYF
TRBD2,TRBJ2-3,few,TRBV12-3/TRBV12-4,TGTGCCAGCAGTATGACTAGCGGGGGGTTCACAGATACGCAGTATTTT,CASSMTSGGFTDTQYF
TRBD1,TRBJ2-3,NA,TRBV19,TGTGCCAGTAGTATATTGGGACAGATCACAGATACGCAGTATTTT,CASSILGQITDTQYF
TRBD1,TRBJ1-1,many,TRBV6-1,TGTGCCAGCACCAACCGACAGGGTGTGACGGAAGCTTTCTTT,CASTNRQGVTEAFF
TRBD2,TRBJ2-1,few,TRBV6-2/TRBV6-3,TGTGCCAGCAGCAGGGGACTAGCGGGGGCCCGCTCCTACAATGAGCAGTTCTTC,CASSRGLAGARSYNEQFF
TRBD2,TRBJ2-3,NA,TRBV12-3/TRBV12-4,TGTGCCAGCAGCCCACTAGCGGAGCCATCCACAGATACGCAGTATTTT,CASSPLAEPSTDTQYF
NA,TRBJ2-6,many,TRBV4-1,TGCGCCAGCAGCCAACACCCAGCCCCTAGAGGGGCCAACGTCCTGACTTTC,CASSQHPAPRGANVLTF
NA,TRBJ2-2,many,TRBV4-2,TGTGCCAGCAGCCAAGAAAGGGGGGGAACCGGGGAGCTGTTTTTT,CASSQERGGTGELFF
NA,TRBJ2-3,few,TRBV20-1,TGCAGTGCTAGAGATCCCGGTGGAGACACAGATACGCAGTATTTT,CSARDPGGDTDTQYF
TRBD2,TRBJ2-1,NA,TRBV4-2,TGTGCCAGCAGCCAGGCCGTCGGGAGGGGTTCCTACAATGAGCAGTTCTTC,CASSQAVGRGSYNEQFF
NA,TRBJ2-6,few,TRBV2,TGTGCCAGCGGGGATGAAGGATCCGGGGCCAACGTCCTGACTTTC,CASGDEGSGANVLTF
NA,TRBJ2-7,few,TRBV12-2,TGTGCAAGTCGCTTAGCGGGGTCACAGAAAACCTACGAGCAGTACTTC,CASRLAGSQKTYEQYF
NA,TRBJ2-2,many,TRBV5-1,TGCGCCAGCAGCTTGAAGGGGGGCCGGAACACCGGGGAGCTGTTTTTT,CASSLKGGRNTGELFF
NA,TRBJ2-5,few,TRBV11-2,TGTGCCAGCAGCTTAGGACCCAGCGAGACCCAGTACTTC,CASSLGPSETQYF
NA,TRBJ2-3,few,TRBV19,TGTGCCAGTAGTATCCTCCCCGGTAGCGGAGCTAGCACAGATACGCAGTATTTT,CASSILPGSGASTDTQYF
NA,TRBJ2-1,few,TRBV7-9,TGTGCCAGCAGCTTAGCCGGCGTCAGCAATGAGCAGTTCTTC,CASSLAGVSNEQFF
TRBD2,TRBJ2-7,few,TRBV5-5,TGTGCCAGCAGCTGGGGGGGGGGTTCCTACGAGCAGTACTTC,CASSWGGGSYEQYF
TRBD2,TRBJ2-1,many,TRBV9,TGTGCCAGCAGCTCCAACGTAGCGGGGGGGTTGTACAATGAGCAGTTCTTC,CASSSNVAGGLYNEQFF
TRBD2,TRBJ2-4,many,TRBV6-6,TGTGCCAGCAGTTACCGAGAACTAGCGGGACGAGGGAGGGCCAAAAACATTCAGTACTTC,CASSYRELAGRGRAKNIQYF
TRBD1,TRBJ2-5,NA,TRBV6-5,TGTGCCAGCACCCGGACAGGGGAAGAGACCCAGTACTTC,CASTRTGEETQYF
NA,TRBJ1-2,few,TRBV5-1,TGCGCCAGCACCGACCAGGACGGCCTCCTAGGATATGGCTACACCTTC,CASTDQDGLLGYGYTF
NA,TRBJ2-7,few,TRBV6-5,TGTGCCAGCAGTCCCTCTACCTACGAGCAGTACTTC,CASSPSTYEQYF
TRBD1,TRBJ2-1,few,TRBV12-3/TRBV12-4,TGTGCCAGCAGCTTACCGGGACAGGGGTCCAATGAGCAGTTCTTC,CASSLPGQGSNEQFF
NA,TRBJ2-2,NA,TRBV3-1,TGTGCCAGCAGCCAAGCGAGTACCGTCACCGGGGAGCTGTTTTTT,CASSQASTVTGELFF
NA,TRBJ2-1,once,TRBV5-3,TGTGCCAGAAGCTTCAGGGGCAGCGGGTCCTACAATGAGCAGTTCTTC,CARSFRGSGSYNEQFF
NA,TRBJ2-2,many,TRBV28,TGTGCCAGCAGTTTCGAAGGAGGAAACACCGGGGAGCTGTTTTTT,CASSFEGGNTGELFF
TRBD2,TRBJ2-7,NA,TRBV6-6,TGTGCCAGCAGTATTCGCGCGGTTAGCGGGAGTTACGAGCAGTACTTC,CASSIRAVSGSYEQYF
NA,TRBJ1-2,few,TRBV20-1,TGCAGTGCTAGAGAGTTCCTTGGGTCAGGTGGCTATGGCTACACCTTC,CSAREFLGSGGYGYTF
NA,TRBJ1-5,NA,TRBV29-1,TGCAGCGTTGATGAGGGGAGGAATCAGCCCCAGCATTTT,CSVDEGRNQPQHF
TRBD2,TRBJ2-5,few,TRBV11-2,TGTGCCAGCAGCCACGCCGGGGGGGGCCAAGAGACCCAGTACTTC,CASSHAGGGQETQYF
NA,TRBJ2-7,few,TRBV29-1,TGCAGCGTCCAAGTCGGGCAGGGCCTCTCCTACGAGCAGTACTTC,CSVQVGQGLSYEQYF
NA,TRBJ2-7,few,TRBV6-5,TGTGCCAGCAGTTTCCCGGGAACTAGTCCCTACGAGCAGTACTTC,CASSFPGTSPYEQYF